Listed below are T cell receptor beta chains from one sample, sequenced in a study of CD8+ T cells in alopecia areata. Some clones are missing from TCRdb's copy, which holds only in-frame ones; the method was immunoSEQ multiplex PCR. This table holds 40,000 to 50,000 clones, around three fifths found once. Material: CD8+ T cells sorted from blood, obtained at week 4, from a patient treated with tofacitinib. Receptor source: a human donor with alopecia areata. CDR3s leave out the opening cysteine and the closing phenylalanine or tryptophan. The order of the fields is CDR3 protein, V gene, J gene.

CDR3: ATSRSNNEQF
V: TRBV15
J: TRBJ2-1

CDR3: ASSDWDRGYEQY
V: TRBV25-1
J: TRBJ2-7

CDR3: SVEGGALSNEQY
V: TRBV29-1
J: TRBJ2-7

CDR3: SVGQGGNEQF
V: TRBV29-1
J: TRBJ2-1

CDR3: AWNQGVTKEQF
V: TRBV30
J: TRBJ2-1

CDR3: ASSPQGLSTEAF
V: TRBV7-2
J: TRBJ1-1

CDR3: AWSRGEQGWIYT
V: TRBV30
J: TRBJ1-2

CDR3: AWSVGSGGNEQY
V: TRBV30
J: TRBJ2-7

CDR3: SAQPGEDTQY
V: TRBV29-1
J: TRBJ2-3

CDR3: ATSRESEEQY
V: TRBV15
J: TRBJ2-7

CDR3: ASSQLQAPGAF
V: TRBV7-2
J: TRBJ1-1

CDR3: SVVVAGNTGELF
V: TRBV29-1
J: TRBJ2-2

CDR3: ASSLSSLGTRFNEQF
V: TRBV4-3
J: TRBJ2-1

CDR3: ASSQVGRADTQY
V: TRBV4-3
J: TRBJ2-3

CDR3: SVFSGANVLT
V: TRBV29-1
J: TRBJ2-6

CDR3: AGSVGGDSTYEQY
V: TRBV9
J: TRBJ2-7

CDR3: ASSSSGPSYEQY
V: TRBV5-1
J: TRBJ2-7

CDR3: ASSDTGGNTEAF
V: TRBV5-6
J: TRBJ1-1

CDR3: ASSIRQSSYNEQF
V: TRBV5-1
J: TRBJ2-1

CDR3: AWSVGTGAYEQY
V: TRBV30
J: TRBJ2-7

CDR3: AWEDGAGANVLT
V: TRBV30
J: TRBJ2-6

CDR3: AWSGDSNQPQH
V: TRBV30
J: TRBJ1-5

CDR3: ASSLVSEQY
V: TRBV11-2
J: TRBJ2-7

CDR3: ASSLKPSRSDTQY
V: TRBV13
J: TRBJ2-3

CDR3: ASKSDQGAF
V: TRBV6-6
J: TRBJ1-1

CDR3: ASSQDLTEAF
V: TRBV14
J: TRBJ1-1

CDR3: ASSFAYRGRDEQY
V: TRBV11-2
J: TRBJ2-7

CDR3: ATSREPRDSYEQY
V: TRBV15
J: TRBJ2-7

CDR3: ASSLPSAPLH
V: TRBV27
J: TRBJ1-6

CDR3: ASSLEGGGMDEQY
V: TRBV4-3
J: TRBJ2-7

CDR3: ASSEGNREQIQY
V: TRBV10-1
J: TRBJ2-7

CDR3: AWSPGNDQPQH
V: TRBV30
J: TRBJ1-5

CDR3: AWSVSADTQY
V: TRBV30
J: TRBJ2-3

CDR3: ASSHSPGPYGYT
V: TRBV6-5
J: TRBJ1-2

CDR3: ASSVGGIEQY
V: TRBV25-1
J: TRBJ2-7

CDR3: ATSSGPRGQYNEQF
V: TRBV15
J: TRBJ2-1